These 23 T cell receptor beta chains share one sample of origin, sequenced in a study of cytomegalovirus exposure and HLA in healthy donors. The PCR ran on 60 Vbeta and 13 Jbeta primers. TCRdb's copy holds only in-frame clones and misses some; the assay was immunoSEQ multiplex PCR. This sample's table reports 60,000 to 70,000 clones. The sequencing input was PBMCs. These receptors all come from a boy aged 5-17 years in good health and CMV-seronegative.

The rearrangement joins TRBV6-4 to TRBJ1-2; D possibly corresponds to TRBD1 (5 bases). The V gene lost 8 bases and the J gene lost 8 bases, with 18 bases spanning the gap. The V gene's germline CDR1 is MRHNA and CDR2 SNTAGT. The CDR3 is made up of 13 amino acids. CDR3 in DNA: TGTGCCAGCTGGGGCAGGGAAAGATACGGCTACACCTTC. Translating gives CASWGRERYGYTF.

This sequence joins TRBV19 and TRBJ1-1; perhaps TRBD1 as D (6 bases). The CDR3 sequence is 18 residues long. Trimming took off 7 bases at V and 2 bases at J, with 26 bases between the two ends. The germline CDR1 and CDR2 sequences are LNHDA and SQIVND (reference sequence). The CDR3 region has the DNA TGTGCCAGTATCTCTCCTCGAGGTAGGAGCAGGGGCAACACTGAAGCTTTCTTT. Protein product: CASISPRGRSRGNTEAFF.

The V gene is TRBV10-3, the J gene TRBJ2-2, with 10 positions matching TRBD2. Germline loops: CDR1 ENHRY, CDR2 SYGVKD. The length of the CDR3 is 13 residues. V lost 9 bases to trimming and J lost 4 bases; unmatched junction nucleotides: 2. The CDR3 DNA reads TGTGCCATTCAGCGGGAGGGCACCGGGGAGCTGTTTTTT. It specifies CAIQREGTGELFF.

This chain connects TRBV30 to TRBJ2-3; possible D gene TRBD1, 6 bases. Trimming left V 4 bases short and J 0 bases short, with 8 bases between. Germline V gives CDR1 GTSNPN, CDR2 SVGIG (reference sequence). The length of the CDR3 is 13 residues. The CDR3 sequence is CAWTGVSTDTQYF. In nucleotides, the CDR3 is TGTGCCTGGACAGGGGTTAGCACAGATACGCAGTATTTT.

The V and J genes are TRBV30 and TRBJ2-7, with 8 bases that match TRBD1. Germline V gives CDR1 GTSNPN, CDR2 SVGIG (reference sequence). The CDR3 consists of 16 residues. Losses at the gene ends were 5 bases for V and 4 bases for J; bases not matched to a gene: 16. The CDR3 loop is CAWHSVRGPWSYEQYF. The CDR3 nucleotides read TGTGCCTGGCACTCGGTCAGGGGGCCCTGGAGTTACGAGCAGTACTTC. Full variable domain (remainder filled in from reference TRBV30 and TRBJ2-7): SQTIHQWPATLVQPVGSPLSLECTVEGTSNPNLYWYRQAAGRGLQLLFYSVGIGQISSEVPQNLSASRPQDRQFILSSKKLLLSDSGFYLCAWHSVRGPWSYEQYFGPGTRLTVT.

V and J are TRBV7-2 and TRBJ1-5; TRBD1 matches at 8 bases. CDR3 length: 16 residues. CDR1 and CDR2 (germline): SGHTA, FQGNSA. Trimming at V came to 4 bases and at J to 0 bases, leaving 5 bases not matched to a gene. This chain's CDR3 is CASSSMTGASNQPQHF. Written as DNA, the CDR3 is TGTGCCAGCAGCTCTATGACAGGGGCTAGCAATCAGCCCCAGCATTTT.

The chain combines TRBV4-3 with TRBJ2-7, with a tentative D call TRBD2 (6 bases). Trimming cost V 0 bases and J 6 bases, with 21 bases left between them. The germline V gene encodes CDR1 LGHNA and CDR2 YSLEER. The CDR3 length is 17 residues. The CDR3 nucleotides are TGCGCCAGCAGCCAAGATCTCGGGGACTCGCCCCGGGTCGAGCAGTACTTC. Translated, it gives CASSQDLGDSPRVEQYF.

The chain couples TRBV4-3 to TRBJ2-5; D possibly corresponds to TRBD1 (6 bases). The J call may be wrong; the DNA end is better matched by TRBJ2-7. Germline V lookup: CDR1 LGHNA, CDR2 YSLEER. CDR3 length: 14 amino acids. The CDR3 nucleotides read TGCGCCAGCAGCCACCGGGACACCTCCTACGAGCAGTACTTC. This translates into CASSHRDTSYEQYF.

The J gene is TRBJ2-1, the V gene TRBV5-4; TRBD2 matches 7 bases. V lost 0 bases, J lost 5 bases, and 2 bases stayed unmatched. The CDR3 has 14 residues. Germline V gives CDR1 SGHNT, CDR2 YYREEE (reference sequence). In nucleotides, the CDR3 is TGTGCCAGCAGCTTGGGGGGGGGTCACAATGAGCAGTTCTTC. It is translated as CASSLGGGHNEQFF.

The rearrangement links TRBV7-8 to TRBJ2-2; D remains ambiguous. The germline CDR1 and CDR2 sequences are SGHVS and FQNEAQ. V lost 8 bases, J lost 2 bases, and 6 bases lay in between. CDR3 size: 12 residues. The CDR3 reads CASRSNTGELFF. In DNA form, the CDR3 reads TGTGCCAGCCGGAGTAACACCGGGGAGCTGTTTTTT.

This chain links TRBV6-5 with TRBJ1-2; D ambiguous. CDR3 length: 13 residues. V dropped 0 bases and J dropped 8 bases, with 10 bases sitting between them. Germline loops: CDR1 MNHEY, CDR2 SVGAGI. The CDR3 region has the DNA TGTGCCAGCAGTTACTCGGAGGGTTTCGGCTACACCTTC. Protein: CASSYSEGFGYTF.

The CDR3 DNA is TGTGCCAGTAGTATAGGTCTCGGGACAGGGTGGTACGGGGAGCTGTTTTTT. Its protein product is CASSIGLGTGWYGELFF. The chain has TRBV19 and TRBJ2-2; 9 bases agree with TRBD1. The J segment lost 7 bases and the V segment lost 1 base, leaving 10 bases of the junction unmatched. Germline V gene lookup returns CDR1 LNHDA and CDR2 SQIVND (reference sequence). The CDR3 sequence is 17 residues long.

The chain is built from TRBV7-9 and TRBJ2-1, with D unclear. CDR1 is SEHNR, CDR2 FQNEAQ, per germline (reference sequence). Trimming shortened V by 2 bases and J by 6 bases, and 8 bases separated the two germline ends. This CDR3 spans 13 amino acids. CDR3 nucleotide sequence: TGTGCCAGCAGCTTATCCGGTGCCAATGAGCAGTTCTTC. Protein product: CASSLSGANEQFF. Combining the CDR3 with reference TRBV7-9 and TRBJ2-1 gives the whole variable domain DTGVSQNPRHKITKRGQNVTFRCDPISEHNRLYWYRQTLGQGPEFLTYFQNEAQLEKSRLLSDRFSAERPKGSFSTLEIQRTEQGDSAMYLCASSLSGANEQFFGPGTRLTVL.

Here the CDR3 reads CSGTREETQYF. The CDR3, as DNA: TGCAGTGGCACACGGGAAGAGACCCAGTACTTC. The V and J genes are TRBV20-1 and TRBJ2-5; the D is unclear. V was shortened by 7 bases and J by 3 bases, with 9 bases between the two germline ends. Looked up from germline, CDR1 is DFQATT and CDR2 is SNEGSKA (reference sequence). CDR3 size: 11 residues.

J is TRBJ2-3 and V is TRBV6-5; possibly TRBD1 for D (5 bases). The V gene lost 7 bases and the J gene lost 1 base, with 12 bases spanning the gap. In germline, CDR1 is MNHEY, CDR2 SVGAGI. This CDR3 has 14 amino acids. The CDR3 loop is CASTTDTGTDTQYF. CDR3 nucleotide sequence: TGTGCCAGCACCACGGACACAGGCACAGATACGCAGTATTTT.

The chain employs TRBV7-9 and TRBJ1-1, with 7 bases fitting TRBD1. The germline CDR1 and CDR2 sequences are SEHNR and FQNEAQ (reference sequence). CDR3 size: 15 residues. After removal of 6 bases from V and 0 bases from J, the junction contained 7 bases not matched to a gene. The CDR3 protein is CASRRPTGMNTEAFF. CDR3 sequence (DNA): TGTGCCAGCAGACGACCGACAGGGATGAACACTGAAGCTTTCTTT. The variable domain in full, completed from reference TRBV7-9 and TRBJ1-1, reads DTGVSQNPRHKITKRGQNVTFRCDPISEHNRLYWYRQTLGQGPEFLTYFQNEAQLEKSRLLSDRFSAERPKGSFSTLEIQRTEQGDSAMYLCASRRPTGMNTEAFFGQGTRLTVV.

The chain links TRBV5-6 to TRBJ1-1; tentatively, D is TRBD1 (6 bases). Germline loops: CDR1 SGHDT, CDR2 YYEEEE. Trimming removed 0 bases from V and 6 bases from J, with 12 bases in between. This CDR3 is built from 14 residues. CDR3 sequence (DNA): TGTGCCAGCAGCTTGGCAGGGGTAATCGCTGAAGCTTTCTTT. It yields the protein CASSLAGVIAEAFF. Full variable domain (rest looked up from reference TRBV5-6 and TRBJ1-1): DAGVTQSPTHLIKTRGQQVTLRCSPKSGHDTVSWYQQALGQGPQFIFQYYEEEERQRGNFPDRFSGHQFPNYSSELNVNALLLGDSALYLCASSLAGVIAEAFFGQGTRLTVV.

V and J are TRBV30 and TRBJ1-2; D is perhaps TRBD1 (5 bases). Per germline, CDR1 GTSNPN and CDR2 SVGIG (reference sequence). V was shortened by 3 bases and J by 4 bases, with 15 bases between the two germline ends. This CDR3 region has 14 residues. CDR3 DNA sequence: TGTGCCTGGAGCACCGGACAAGATAGCTATGGCTACACCTTC. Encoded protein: CAWSTGQDSYGYTF.

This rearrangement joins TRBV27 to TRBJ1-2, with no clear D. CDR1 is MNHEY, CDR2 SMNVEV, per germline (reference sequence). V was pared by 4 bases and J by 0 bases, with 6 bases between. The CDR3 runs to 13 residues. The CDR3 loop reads CASSYGANYGYTF. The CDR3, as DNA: TGTGCCAGCAGTTACGGAGCTAACTATGGCTACACCTTC.

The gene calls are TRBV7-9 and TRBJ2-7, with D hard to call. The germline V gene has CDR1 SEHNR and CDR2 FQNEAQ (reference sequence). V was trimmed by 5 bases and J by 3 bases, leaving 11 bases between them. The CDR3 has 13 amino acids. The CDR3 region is CASSQTLSYEQYF. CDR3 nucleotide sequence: TGTGCCAGCAGCCAGACATTAAGCTACGAGCAGTACTTC. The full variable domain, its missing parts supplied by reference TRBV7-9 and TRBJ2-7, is DTGVSQNPRHKITKRGQNVTFRCDPISEHNRLYWYRQTLGQGPEFLTYFQNEAQLEKSRLLSDRFSAERPKGSFSTLEIQRTEQGDSAMYLCASSQTLSYEQYFGPGTRLTVT.

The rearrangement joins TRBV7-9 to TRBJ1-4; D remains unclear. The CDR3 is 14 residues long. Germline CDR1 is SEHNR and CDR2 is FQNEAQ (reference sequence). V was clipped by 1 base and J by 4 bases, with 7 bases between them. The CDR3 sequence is CASSLVPVNEKLFF. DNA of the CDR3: TGTGCCAGCAGCTTAGTGCCAGTTAATGAAAAACTGTTTTTT.

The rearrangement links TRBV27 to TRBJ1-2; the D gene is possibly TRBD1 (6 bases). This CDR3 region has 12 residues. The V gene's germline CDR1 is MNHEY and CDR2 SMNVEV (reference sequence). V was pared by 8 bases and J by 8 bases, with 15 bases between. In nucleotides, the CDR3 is TGTGCCAGCTTGGGGGCCGGGGAGGGCTACACCTTC. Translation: CASLGAGEGYTF.

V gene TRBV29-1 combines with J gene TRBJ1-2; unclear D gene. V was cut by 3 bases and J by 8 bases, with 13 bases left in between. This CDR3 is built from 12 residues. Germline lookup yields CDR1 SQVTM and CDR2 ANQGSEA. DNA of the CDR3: TGCAGCGTTGAGTTAGCGCTGGGGGGCTACACCTTC. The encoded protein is CSVELALGGYTF.